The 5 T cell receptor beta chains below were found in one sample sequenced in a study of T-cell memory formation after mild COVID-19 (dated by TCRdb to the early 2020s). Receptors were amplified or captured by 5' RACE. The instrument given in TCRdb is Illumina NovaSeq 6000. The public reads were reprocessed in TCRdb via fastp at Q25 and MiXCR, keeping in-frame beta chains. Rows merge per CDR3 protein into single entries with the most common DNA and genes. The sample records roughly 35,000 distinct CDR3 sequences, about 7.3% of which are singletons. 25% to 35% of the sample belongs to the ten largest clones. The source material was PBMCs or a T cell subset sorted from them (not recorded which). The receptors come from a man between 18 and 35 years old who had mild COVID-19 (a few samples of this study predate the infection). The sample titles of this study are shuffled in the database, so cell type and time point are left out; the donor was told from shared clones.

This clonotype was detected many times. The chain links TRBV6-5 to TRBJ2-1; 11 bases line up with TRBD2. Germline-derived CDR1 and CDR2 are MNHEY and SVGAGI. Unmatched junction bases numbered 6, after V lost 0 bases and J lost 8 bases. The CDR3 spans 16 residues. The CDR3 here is CASSYSITSGGDEQFF. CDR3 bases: TGTGCCAGCAGTTACTCTATAACTAGCGGGGGTGATGAGCAGTTCTTC.

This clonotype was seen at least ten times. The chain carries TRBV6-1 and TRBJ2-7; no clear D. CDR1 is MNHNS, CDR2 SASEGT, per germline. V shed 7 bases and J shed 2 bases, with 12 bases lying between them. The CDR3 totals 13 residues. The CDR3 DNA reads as TGTGCCAGCAACAGCCCGGCCACCTACGAGCAGTACGTC. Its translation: CASNSPATYEQYV.

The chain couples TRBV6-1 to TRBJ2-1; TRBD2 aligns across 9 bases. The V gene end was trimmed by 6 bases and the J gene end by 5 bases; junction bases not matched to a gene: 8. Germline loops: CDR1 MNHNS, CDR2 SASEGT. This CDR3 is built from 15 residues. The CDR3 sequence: CASRTLRLADNEQFF. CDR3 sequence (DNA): TGTGCCAGCAGGACCCTTAGACTAGCGGACAATGAGCAGTTCTTC.

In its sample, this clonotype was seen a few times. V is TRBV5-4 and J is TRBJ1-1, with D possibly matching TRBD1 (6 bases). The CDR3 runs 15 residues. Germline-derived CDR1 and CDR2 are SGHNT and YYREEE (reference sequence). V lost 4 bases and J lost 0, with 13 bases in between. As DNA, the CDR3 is TGTGCCAGCAGCCCAAACAGGGTCATGAACACTGAAGCTTTCTTT. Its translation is CASSPNRVMNTEAFF.

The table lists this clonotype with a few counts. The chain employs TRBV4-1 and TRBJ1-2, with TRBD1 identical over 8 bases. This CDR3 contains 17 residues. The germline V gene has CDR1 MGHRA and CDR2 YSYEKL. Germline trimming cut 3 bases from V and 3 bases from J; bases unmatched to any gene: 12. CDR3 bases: TGCGCCAGCAGCCACCTTAAAGGGGTGGACAGGGACTATGGCTACACCTTC. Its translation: CASSHLKGVDRDYGYTF.